The 25 T cell receptor beta chains below all came from one sample that was sequenced in a study of T cells in Graves' hyperthyroidism and ophthalmopathy. TCR beta CDR3 regions were amplified from RNA transcripts. A first-round RT-PCR of the TCR CDR3 used the HTBI primer set. TCRdb reanalysed the multiplex PCR reads using MiXCR and keeps one entry per CDR3 protein. The data show roughly 750,000 distinct CDR3 sequences, 16% seen once. Sequenced: blood. These receptors all come from a young man with Graves' hyperthyroidism.

This clonotype has a count of ten or more. This chain links TRBV7-2 with TRBJ2-7; D may be TRBD2 (6 bases). Trimming took off 0 bases at V and 5 bases at J, with 11 bases between the two ends. The CDR3 spans 14 residues. CDR1 SGHTA and CDR2 FQGNSA come from the germline V gene. In DNA form, the CDR3 reads TGTGCCAGCAGCTTAGCGGGTTGGGGGGACGAGCAGTACTTC. As protein: CASSLAGWGDEQYF.

In this sample, this clonotype turned up a few times. The chain links TRBV18 to TRBJ1-2; TRBD1 aligns across 9 bases. The CDR3 runs to 14 residues. The V segment lost 3 bases and the J segment 8 bases; nucleotides outside the gene matches: 7. The V gene's germline CDR1 is KGHSH and CDR2 LQKENI. The DNA for the CDR3 is TGTGCCAGCTCACCTTTTGGGACAGGGATCGGCTACACCTTC. It translates to CASSPFGTGIGYTF.

This clonotype showed up many times. The chain recombines TRBV27 with TRBJ2-4; D ambiguous. Germline V gene lookup returns CDR1 MNHEY and CDR2 SMNVEV (reference sequence). This CDR3 region has 14 residues. V dropped 5 bases and J dropped 7 bases, with 15 bases sitting between them. The CDR3: CASSPPGFRNIQYF. The CDR3 DNA is TGTGCCAGCAGTCCGCCTGGGTTTCGGAACATTCAGTACTTC.

This clonotype was found a few times. The chain links TRBV5-4 to TRBJ2-5; 8 bases line up with TRBD1. Germline CDR1 is SGHNT and CDR2 is YYREEE (reference sequence). The V gene end was trimmed by 0 bases and the J gene end by 4 bases; junction bases not matched to a gene: 5. This CDR3 region has 15 residues. This chain's CDR3 is CASSLGSGGPETQYF. The DNA for the CDR3 is TGTGCCAGCAGCTTGGGGTCAGGGGGCCCAGAGACCCAGTACTTC.

This clonotype was picked up a small number of times. The chain carries TRBV4-1 and TRBJ2-7; D might be TRBD2 (5 bases). V lost 0 bases and J 2 bases, leaving 11 bases between the germline ends. Germline V lookup: CDR1 MGHRA, CDR2 YSYEKL. The CDR3 contains 15 residues. The CDR3 loop reads CASSQELEVTYEQYF. In nucleotides, the CDR3 is TGCGCCAGCAGCCAAGAACTGGAGGTCACCTACGAGCAGTACTTC.

J is TRBJ1-2 and V is TRBV29-1; no definite D call. Trimming cost V 7 bases and J 6 bases, with 24 bases left between them. Germline V gives CDR1 SQVTM, CDR2 ANQGSEA. CDR3 length equals 15 residues. The DNA of the CDR3 is TGCAGCGCCCAAAGGAGGGTTGGTTTCGATAATGGCTACACCTTC. It specifies CSAQRRVGFDNGYTF.

The rearrangement links TRBV20-1 to TRBJ2-3; D is unresolved. Germline-derived CDR1 and CDR2 are DFQATT and SNEGSKA (reference sequence). The V end lost 0 bases, the J end lost 1 base, and 20 bases lay between the germline ends. The CDR3 is made up of 18 amino acids. The DNA of the CDR3 is TGCAGTGCTAGAGATTACGGGTCCCCGACTGGCGGCACAGATACGCAGTATTTT. Translation: CSARDYGSPTGGTDTQYF.

In its sample, this clonotype was seen many times. The chain joins TRBV12-3 or TRBV12-4 to TRBJ2-1; 8 positions match TRBD2. The CDR3 has 17 amino acids. After removal of 5 bases from V and 1 base from J, the junction contained 10 bases not matched to a gene. The CDR3 region is CASSPPSGSSSYNEQFF. CDR3 bases: TGTGCCAGCAGTCCACCGAGCGGGAGTTCGTCCTACAATGAGCAGTTCTTC.

This clonotype was seen only a few times. The rearrangement uses TRBV19 and TRBJ1-1, with D unresolved. The germline V gene has CDR1 LNHDA and CDR2 SQIVND (reference sequence). Trimming cost V 2 bases and J 1 base, with 8 bases left between them. The CDR3 contains 14 residues. CDR3 nucleotides: TGTGCCAGTAGTATAAATGCAGGGAACACTGAAGCTTTCTTT. Amino acids: CASSINAGNTEAFF.

The rearrangement joins TRBV28 to TRBJ2-5; D unresolved. The germline gives CDR1 MDHEN, CDR2 SYDVKM. The CDR3 runs 12 residues. Trimming shortened V by 5 bases and J by 5 bases, and 9 bases separated the two germline ends. CDR3 residues: CASSHTTETQYF. CDR3 coding DNA: TGTGCCAGCAGTCACACCACGGAGACCCAGTACTTC.

The chain joins TRBV14 to TRBJ2-1; 7 bases match TRBD2. Germline V gene sequence: CDR1 SGHDN, CDR2 FVKESK. The CDR3 has 19 amino acids. J lost 3 bases, V lost 0 bases, and 14 bases had no gene match. Written as DNA, the CDR3 is TGTGCCAGCAGCCAAGATTTGCCCTCGGCGGGAGTTTACTACAATGAGCAGTTCTTC. Its protein product is CASSQDLPSAGVYYNEQFF.

This clonotype was detected ten times or more. DNA for the CDR3: TGTGCCAGCAGTTACTCGGTGGTGGGTCCGAGCTCCTACAATGAGCAGTTCTTC. It encodes CASSYSVVGPSSYNEQFF. The chain carries TRBV6-2 or TRBV6-3 and TRBJ2-1; D unclear. Trimming stripped 0 bases from V and 0 bases from J, with 15 bases between. The germline CDR1 and CDR2 sequences are MNHEY and SVGEGT. This CDR3 spans 18 amino acids.

The chain links TRBV5-4 to TRBJ2-5, with D perhaps matching TRBD1 (5 bases). The CDR3 length is 13 residues. Germline CDR1 and CDR2: SGHNT and YYREEE (reference sequence). V was pared by 6 bases and J by 5 bases, with 14 bases between. In DNA, the CDR3 is TGTGCCAGCAACTCAGGGCCCGAGGAGACCCAGTACTTC. It yields the protein CASNSGPEETQYF.

The chain joins TRBV18 to TRBJ2-2; D could derive from TRBD1 or TRBD2 (5 bases each). The CDR3 loop spans 14 amino acids. V was cut by 2 bases and J by 7 bases, with 11 bases left in between. Germline values: CDR1 KGHSH, CDR2 LQKENI. The CDR3 protein is CASSPSWGFGELFF. CDR3 bases: TGTGCCAGCTCACCATCATGGGGGTTCGGGGAGCTGTTTTTT.

Ten or more counts support this clonotype. J is TRBJ2-1 and V is TRBV12-3 or TRBV12-4, with TRBD2 as a possible D gene (6 bases). V gave up 3 bases and J gave up 8 bases, with 11 bases separating them. The CDR3 contains 13 residues. The CDR3 nucleotides are TGTGCCAGCAGTTTCGGGGGAGTCGATGAGCAGTTCTTC. Residues: CASSFGGVDEQFF.

This clonotype occurred many times. This rearrangement joins TRBV20-1 to TRBJ1-4; unclear D gene. The CDR3 is made up of 11 amino acids. The germline V gene has CDR1 DFQATT and CDR2 SNEGSKA (reference sequence). V shed 5 bases and J shed 5 bases, with 6 bases lying between them. The chain's CDR3 is CSASGNEKLFF. The CDR3, as DNA: TGCAGTGCTTCCGGAAATGAAAAACTGTTTTTT.

The genes are TRBV20-1 and TRBJ2-2; D may be TRBD2 (6 bases). This CDR3 has 17 residues. Germline values: CDR1 DFQATT, CDR2 SNEGSKA (reference sequence). V lost 0 bases, J lost 5 bases, and 19 bases lay in between. The DNA of the CDR3 is TGCAGTGCTAGAGATCCCCGGGGAGGAAGAAGGACCGGGGAGCTGTTTTTT. Protein sequence: CSARDPRGGRRTGELFF.

The table lists this clonotype with a few counts. The chain has TRBV2 and TRBJ2-1, with 7 bases aligning to TRBD2. This CDR3 is built from 11 residues. V lost 9 bases and J lost 10; bases outside the gene matches: 6. From germline, CDR1 is SNHLY and CDR2 FYNNEI. The CDR3 here is CASGREREQFF. In nucleotides, the CDR3 is TGTGCCAGTGGGAGGGAAAGGGAGCAGTTCTTC.

This clonotype was seen at least ten times. The chain carries TRBV11-3 and TRBJ2-7, with D tentatively TRBD1 or TRBD2 (5 bases each). Germline V lookup: CDR1 SGHNT, CDR2 YENEEA. This CDR3 is built from 15 residues. V lost 3 bases, J lost 3 bases, and 15 bases lay in between. CDR3 nucleotide sequence: TGTGCCAGCAGCTTGGGGGAGATGGGGATCTACGAGCAGTACTTC. Translation: CASSLGEMGIYEQYF.

Regarding this clonotype: The junction and the germline gene differ at one end; a read error may be behind it. J is TRBJ2-1 and V is TRBV27; tentatively, D is TRBD2 (6 bases). The germline V gene encodes CDR1 MNHEY and CDR2 SMNVEV (reference sequence). The CDR3 spans 16 residues. The CDR3 DNA is TGTGCCGGCAGTTTCGTTGGGACTGGCCATAGCAATGAGCAGTTCTTC. Its translation: CAGSFVGTGHSNEQFF.

A note on this clonotype: A much larger clone lies one base from this, so it may be a read error. V gene TRBV11-2 combines with J gene TRBJ2-1; D is unclear. The CDR3 runs 15 residues. Germline-derived CDR1 and CDR2 are SGHAT and FQNNGV. CDR3 region: CASSFGSSSYNERFF. CDR3 nucleotide sequence: TGTGCCAGCAGCTTTGGATCGAGCTCCTACAATGAGCGGTTCTTC.

This clonotype has only a few counts. The genes are TRBV2 and TRBJ1-6, with 10 bases that match TRBD1. V lost 7 bases to trimming and J lost 12 bases; unmatched junction nucleotides: 9. The CDR3 is 14 residues long. Germline CDR1 and CDR2: SNHLY and FYNNEI. CDR3 loop: CASTLGTGEGPLHF. The CDR3 DNA reads as TGTGCCAGCACTCTCGGGACAGGGGAGGGACCCCTCCACTTT.

The CDR3 loop reads CASSPQGSYTGELFF. CDR3 coding DNA: TGTGCCAGCTCACCACAGGGGTCGTACACCGGGGAGCTGTTTTTT. The chain couples TRBV18 to TRBJ2-2; D perhaps matches TRBD1 (5 bases). CDR3 length equals 15 residues. V dropped 1 base and J dropped 3 bases, with 9 bases sitting between them. Germline-derived CDR1 and CDR2 are KGHSH and LQKENI.

This clonotype was recorded a few times. In this CDR3 the conserved last residue, phenylalanine or tryptophan, is missing, so a read error is likely. The genes are TRBV11-2 and TRBJ2-7; D is uncertain. The CDR3 is made up of 14 amino acids. CDR1 and CDR2 (germline): SGHAT, FQNNGV. V was shortened by 4 bases and J by 4 bases, with 14 bases between the two germline ends. The CDR3 bases are TGTGCCAGCAGCTCGTCGGGCAGCACTTACGAGCAGTACCTC. It is translated as CASSSSGSTYEQYL.

This clonotype was observed many times. J is TRBJ2-1 and V is TRBV2; D is ambiguous. V lost 6 bases, J lost 2 bases, and 20 bases lay in between. Looked up from germline, CDR1 is SNHLY and CDR2 is FYNNEI. This CDR3 is built from 17 residues. The CDR3 loop reads CASRVHPKESAYNEQFF. The CDR3 coding sequence is TGTGCCAGCAGGGTCCACCCGAAAGAGAGCGCCTACAATGAGCAGTTCTTC.